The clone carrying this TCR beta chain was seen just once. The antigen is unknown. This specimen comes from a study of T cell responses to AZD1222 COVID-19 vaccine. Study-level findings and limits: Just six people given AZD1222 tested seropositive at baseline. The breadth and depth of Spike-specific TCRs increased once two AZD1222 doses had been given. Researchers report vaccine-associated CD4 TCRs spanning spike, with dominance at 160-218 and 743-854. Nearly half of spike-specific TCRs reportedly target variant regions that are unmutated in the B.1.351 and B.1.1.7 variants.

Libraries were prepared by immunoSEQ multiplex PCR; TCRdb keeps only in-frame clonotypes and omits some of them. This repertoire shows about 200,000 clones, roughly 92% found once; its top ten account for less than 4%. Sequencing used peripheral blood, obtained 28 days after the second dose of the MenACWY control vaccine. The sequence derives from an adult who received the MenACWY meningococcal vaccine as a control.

CDR3 region: CASSPWVNTEAFF. CDR3 in DNA: TGTGCCAGCAGTCCCTGGGTGAACACTGAAGCTTTCTTT. V gene TRBV2 combines with J gene TRBJ1-1, with D unclear. The CDR3 is made up of 13 amino acids. Deletions cut 5 bases from V and 0 bases from J, with 7 bases between. CDR1 is SNHLY, CDR2 FYNNEI, per germline.